This T cell receptor beta chain was recovered during a study of spatial heterogeneity in lung cancer. Looking at the study overall: Each distinct TCR and UMI combination averaged more than ten appearances in raw reads.

Time point: sample taken at primary tumor resection. Whole RNA from tumor, nontumor lung or frozen PBMC was sequenced unsorted. The CDR3 loop spans 15 amino acids. The V and J ends lost 0 bases and 6 bases respectively, with 12 bases between them. Germline V gives CDR1 LGHDT, CDR2 YNNKEL (reference sequence). This clonotype was counted only a few times. Every TCR cDNA molecule carried a tag that served as a unique molecular identifier. One entry per CDR3 protein, called by TCRdb with MiXCR from the 5' RACE reads. The repertoire includes some 85,000 distinct CDR3 sequences, about 20% of them detected once, and 6.2% sits in the top ten.

The sample here was PBMCs, taken at surgery. The receptor's source is a male donor with early-stage non-small cell lung cancer. This chain joins TRBV3-1 and TRBJ1-5; the D is unclear. The CDR3 DNA reads as TGTGCCAGCAGCCAAGATTCTCACAGATTTCAGCCCCAGCATTTT. This translates into CASSQDSHRFQPQHF.